A selection of T cell receptor beta chains follows, all from one sample in a study of human T cells and chemical hapten exposure. TCRdb re-called the 5' RACE reads through MiXCR, storing one row per CDR3 protein. In the table there are 150,000 or so distinct CDR3 sequences, about 4% of which are singletons. The source of these receptors is a female donor in good health. Each CDR3 is given with its conserved first and last residue. The order of the fields is J gene, D gene, V gene, clone size, CDR3 DNA, CDR3 protein. A D gene is named only where the DNA matches it firmly. Expanded clones are given a class, and other clones once, few, many or no size at all.

TRBJ2-7 . TRBV27 many TGTGCCAGCAGTTTAGCCCCGGGACTCTCCTACGAGCAGTACTTC CASSLAPGLSYEQYF
TRBJ2-7 . TRBV2 . TGTGCCAGCAGTGCCCTCGGGGGCAGTTCAGGGTCCTACGAGCAGTACTTC CASSALGGSSGSYEQYF
TRBJ1-6 . TRBV7-9 many TGTGCCAGCACCAGAAACGGGGTTGGTAGTTCACCCCTCCACTTT CASTRNGVGSSPLHF
TRBJ1-5 TRBD1 TRBV7-3 many TGTGCCAGCAGCCTCACAGGGGTTCAAGGCAATCAGCCCCAGCATTTT CASSLTGVQGNQPQHF
TRBJ2-1 . TRBV19 few TGTGCCAGTACGGCACTCTCCTACAATGAGCAGTTCTTC CASTALSYNEQFF
TRBJ1-1 . TRBV25-1 . TGTGCCAGCAGTGATGGGGGGAGGTATAACGCTTTCTTT CASSDGGRYNAFF
TRBJ2-1 TRBD1 TRBV10-3 few TGTGCCATCAGTTTGGACAGGGTTTTGAATGAGCAGTTCTTC CAISLDRVLNEQFF
TRBJ1-1 TRBD1 TRBV5-1 many TGCGCCAGCAGCGGGGGACAGTGGAACACTGAAGCTTTCTTT CASSGGQWNTEAFF
TRBJ1-2 TRBD1 TRBV7-6 many TGTGCCAGCAGCTTAGGACAGGGGGCTGGTGGCTACACCTTC CASSLGQGAGGYTF
TRBJ1-2 . TRBV29-1 many TGCAGCACCCAGGGGAATCCTAACTATGGCTACACCTTC CSTQGNPNYGYTF
TRBJ1-5 . TRBV6-5 many TGTGCCAGCAGCCCCGGACTGATCAATCAGCCCCAGCATTTT CASSPGLINQPQHF
TRBJ1-6 . TRBV7-2 few TGTGCCAGCAGCCCAACCAATTCACCCCTCCACTTT CASSPTNSPLHF
TRBJ1-1 . TRBV6-2/TRBV6-3 many TGTGCCAGCAGTTACTTGGAGTTGGTCACTGAAGCTTTCTTT CASSYLELVTEAFF
TRBJ2-3 TRBD2 TRBV7-3 many TGTGCCAGCAGACCTAGCGGGGGGGCCACAGATACGCAGTATTTT CASRPSGGATDTQYF
TRBJ1-2 . TRBV29-1 many TGCAGCGTTGAAAGCGGGTTATATGGCTACACCTTC CSVESGLYGYTF
TRBJ2-1 . TRBV5-1 many TGCGCCAGCAGCGGGGGTCGATGGACACAAAACTACAATGAGCAGTTCTTC CASSGGRWTQNYNEQFF
TRBJ1-2 . TRBV3-1 many TGTGCCAGCAGCCAAGAGAACTCACCAACGAGCTATGGCTACACCTTC CASSQENSPTSYGYTF
TRBJ2-7 . TRBV7-2 many TGTGCCAGCAGCTTAGTAGGCAGCTCCTACGAGCAGTACTTC CASSLVGSSYEQYF
TRBJ1-2 . TRBV20-1 few TGCAGTGCTAGAGATCCCCCGGCAAGCGCCCAAGGCTACACCTTC CSARDPPASAQGYTF
TRBJ1-1 TRBD1 TRBV9 few TGTGCCAGCAGCCCCGGACAGGCGAACACTGAAGCTTTCTTT CASSPGQANTEAFF
TRBJ1-4 . TRBV7-9 . TGTGCCAGCAGCTTCCCCGAATATAATGAAAAACTGTTTTTT CASSFPEYNEKLFF
TRBJ2-1 . TRBV24-1 few TGTGCCACCAGTGACGGAGGGTACTTCGCGGAATCCTACAATGAGCAGTTCTTC CATSDGGYFAESYNEQFF
TRBJ2-5 . TRBV6-5 few TGTGCCAGCAGTTATATTGTGGGGGCGGTTCGGGAGACCCAGTACTTC CASSYIVGAVRETQYF
TRBJ1-1 TRBD1 TRBV5-1 many TGCGCCAGCAGCTTCCCCGGACAGGGGGCCATGAACACTGAAGCTTTCTTT CASSFPGQGAMNTEAFF
TRBJ2-7 . TRBV12-3/TRBV12-4 . TGTGCCAGCAGTTTCCAGGTTCTGGAGCAGTACTTC CASSFQVLEQYF
TRBJ2-2 . TRBV7-3 many TGTGCCAGCAGCTTAATGGGACCTAACACCGGGGAGCTGTTTTTT CASSLMGPNTGELFF
TRBJ1-1 . TRBV11-1 many TGTGCCAGCAGCCTCCAAGTAGGGATGGGGACTGAAGCTTTCTTT CASSLQVGMGTEAFF
TRBJ1-6 TRBD1 TRBV28 . TGTGCCAGCAGTTTCGGCAGGGGGAGATCACCCCTCCACTTT CASSFGRGRSPLHF
TRBJ2-1 TRBD1 TRBV6-2/TRBV6-3 many TGTGCCAGCACCCCGCGGCAGGGGGCCTACAATGAGCAGTTCTTC CASTPRQGAYNEQFF
TRBJ2-3 . TRBV7-9 many TGTGCCGCGGCCGGCACAGATACGCAGTATTTT CAAAGTDTQYF
TRBJ2-3 TRBD2 TRBV29-1 few TGCAGCGTTGCTATACTAGCGGGGGTCACAGATACGCAGTATTTT CSVAILAGVTDTQYF
TRBJ2-2 . TRBV13 many TGTGCCAGCAGCCCCCCCCCAGGGCTGAAAACCGGGGAGCTGTTTTTT CASSPPPGLKTGELFF
TRBJ2-3 . TRBV29-1 many TGCAGCGTTGATGCCTCGACAAGACAAGATACGCAGTATTTT CSVDASTRQDTQYF
TRBJ2-1 . TRBV10-3 few TGTGCCATCAGTGAATTCCCCCACATTAGCCAGGGGCAGTTCTTC CAISEFPHISQGQFF
TRBJ2-1 . TRBV21-1 many TGTGCCAGCAGCAAATCTTCCCATAGGATGCGGGGGGGAACCTACAATGAGCAGTTCTTC CASSKSSHRMRGGTYNEQFF
TRBJ1-2 TRBD1 TRBV19 . TGTGCCAGTAGTTCCGGGACAGGGTCGAACTATGGCTACACCTTC CASSSGTGSNYGYTF
TRBJ1-6 . TRBV6-1 many TGTGCCAGCATTTGGAGGAGGCTTCAATATAATTCACCCCTCCACTTT CASIWRRLQYNSPLHF